This record looks at one T cell receptor beta chain sequence and its context. Its antigen is undetermined. CD45RO-CCR7+CD27+CD95- was the phenotype of naive CD8+ T cells. This CDR3 contains 19 residues. The germline V gene encodes CDR1 SQVTM and CDR2 ANQGSEA. This entry comes from a study of CXCR3-negative and CXCR3-positive naive CD8 T cells. Whole-study findings and limits: CXCR3-positive naive cells had more hydrophobic TRB CDR3s than CXCR3-negative naive cells. In both naive subsets diversity was comparably high, whereas memory CD8+ cells showed much lower diversity.

Researchers prepared the TRB cDNA libraries using 5' RACE with UMI labels. TCRdb re-analyzed the 5' RACE reads; it lists each CDR3 protein once, without DNA. The sample includes 75,000 to 100,000 distinct CDR3 sequences. The TCR sequence derives from a human donor in good health. Some clones in this sample may be carry-over from other donors' samples. The chain combines TRBV29-1 with TRBJ2-7; absent DNA, TCRdb's TRBD2 call cannot be checked. The sequencing input was naive CXCR3+ CD8+ T cells from blood. This sample's subset: CD45RO-CCR7+CD27+CD95- naive CD8+ T cells expressing CXCR3 (TNR3+). CDR3 amino acids: CSVEGRGSLAGGLSYEQYF.